Following are 31 T cell receptor beta chains from one sample sequenced in a study of CD8 T cells in ankylosing spondylitis. Whole-study findings and limits: Apparently characteristic of ankylosing spondylitis blood was a TCR beta motif (fewer than ten highly homologous variants).

TCRdb used MiXCR to reprocess the 5' RACE reads, holding one entry per CDR3 protein. The sample yields about 90,000 distinct CDR3 sequences, about 8.3% seen once. Their antigens are not known. Sequencing input: blood, either unsorted or a sorted T cell fraction (not recorded which). The receptors derive from a male donor with ankylosing spondylitis.

The chain joins TRBV5-5 to TRBJ2-1; D is unresolved. The CDR3 has 16 residues. Trimming removed 1 base from V and 7 bases from J, with 18 bases in between. Germline V CDR1 and CDR2: SGHKS, YYEKEE (reference sequence). CDR3 region: CASSLNYIPFWNEQFF. The CDR3 nucleotides are TGTGCCAGCAGCTTGAACTACATCCCCTTCTGGAATGAGCAGTTCTTC.

In its sample, this clonotype was seen many times. The V call is TRBV20-1, the J call TRBJ1-2, with TRBD1 identical over 9 bases. Germline trimming cut 0 bases from V and 8 bases from J; bases unmatched to any gene: 7. The CDR3 has 14 amino acids. Germline loops: CDR1 DFQATT, CDR2 SNEGSKA (reference sequence). CDR3 residues: CSARDPKTGGGYTF. In DNA form, the CDR3 reads TGCAGTGCTAGAGATCCAAAGACAGGGGGGGGCTACACCTTC.

Only a few counts were recorded for this clonotype. The V gene is TRBV12-3 or TRBV12-4, the J gene TRBJ1-6; D is ambiguous. CDR3 length equals 13 residues. Between the trimmed V and J ends, which lost 2 bases and 10 bases, there was a span of 9 bases. CDR3 DNA: TGTGCCAGCAGTTTAAACCCAAACTCACCCCTCCACTTT. Translation: CASSLNPNSPLHF.

This clonotype has more than one count but fewer than ten. The CDR3 region has the DNA TGTGCCAGCAGCCAAGACCCTAGCGGCAGAACCGGGGAGCTGTTTTTT. Residues: CASSQDPSGRTGELFF. The chain links TRBV4-2 to TRBJ2-2, with 7 bases aligning to TRBD2. Germline CDR1 reads LGHNA; CDR2 reads YNFKEQ. The CDR3 has 16 residues. The J segment lost 5 bases and the V segment lost 0 bases, leaving 6 bases of the junction unmatched.

This clonotype has only a few counts. The gene calls are TRBV4-1 and TRBJ1-1; D may be TRBD1 (6 bases). The CDR3 loop spans 15 amino acids. V shed 3 bases and J shed 4 bases, with 15 bases lying between them. Germline loops: CDR1 MGHRA, CDR2 YSYEKL. Written as DNA, the CDR3 is TGCGCCAGCAGCCACTTAAAGGGGGGGCTCACTGAAGCTTTCTTT. Residues: CASSHLKGGLTEAFF.

There are many counts of this clonotype. The chain carries TRBV12-3 or TRBV12-4 and TRBJ2-5, with 7 bases aligning to TRBD1. The CDR3 covers 15 residues. The junction had 12 bases not matched to a gene; V was cut back by 6 bases and J by 5 bases. CDR3 sequence reads: CASSASGQVKETQYF. The CDR3 DNA reads as TGTGCCAGCAGCGCGTCCGGACAGGTAAAGGAGACCCAGTACTTC.

The rearrangement joins TRBV30 to TRBJ1-1; a weak D match, TRBD1 (5 bases). The CDR3 consists of 13 residues. V lost 4 bases and J lost 8, with 17 bases in between. The germline V gene encodes CDR1 GTSNPN and CDR2 SVGIG (reference sequence). This chain's CDR3 is CAWNLGRSDEAFF. The CDR3 region has the DNA TGTGCCTGGAACTTGGGACGGTCCGACGAAGCTTTCTTT.

This clonotype has just a few counts. The rearrangement uses TRBV5-1 and TRBJ2-1; the match to TRBD2 covers 14 bases. CDR1 is SGHRS and CDR2 is YFSETQ in the germline V gene. The CDR3 consists of 16 residues. V shed 0 bases and J 11 bases; nucleotides not matched to a gene: 7. The CDR3, as DNA: TGCGCCAGCAGCTTGGTGGGACTAGCGGGAGAGGAACAGCAGTTCTTC. Amino acid sequence: CASSLVGLAGEEQQFF. Filled out from reference TRBV5-1 and TRBJ2-1, the complete variable domain reads KAGVTQTPRYLIKTRGQQVTLSCSPISGHRSVSWYQQTPGQGLQFLFEYFSETQRNKGNFPGRFSGRQFSNSRSEMNVSTLELGDSALYLCASSLVGLAGEEQQFFGPGTRLTVL.

Many counts were recorded for this clonotype. The chain couples TRBV6-1 to TRBJ1-4; tentative D call: TRBD1 (5 bases). CDR1 and CDR2 from the germline V gene are MNHNS and SASEGT. The CDR3 spans 16 residues. V was clipped by 2 bases and J by 0 bases, with 10 bases between them. This chain's CDR3 is CASSEWRGATNEKLFF. The DNA for the CDR3 is TGTGCCAGCAGTGAATGGAGGGGCGCAACTAATGAAAAACTGTTTTTT.

This clonotype occurred a few times. The rearrangement uses TRBV9 and TRBJ2-2; D is possibly TRBD1 or TRBD2 (5 bases each). The germline V gene encodes CDR1 SGDLS and CDR2 YYNGEE. The CDR3 covers 14 residues. V dropped 2 bases and J dropped 4 bases, with 9 bases sitting between them. The CDR3 spells CASSVEGRTGELFF. CDR3 in DNA: TGTGCCAGCAGCGTCGAGGGGCGCACCGGGGAGCTGTTTTTT.

There are many counts of this clonotype. This chain uses TRBV12-3 or TRBV12-4 with TRBJ2-3; 10 bases are shared with TRBD1. The ends lost 0 bases at V and 2 bases at J; junction bases unmatched: 2. CDR3 length: 16 amino acids. This CDR3 reads CASSLAGTGDTDTQYF. CDR3 in DNA: TGTGCCAGCAGTTTAGCGGGGACAGGGGACACAGATACGCAGTATTTT.

This clonotype came up a few times. The chain joins TRBV12-3 or TRBV12-4 to TRBJ1-2, with D uncertain. Trimming left V 6 bases short and J 8 bases short, with 13 bases between. There are 12 residues in the CDR3. The CDR3 loop is CASSAGSAGYTF. In DNA, the CDR3 is TGTGCCAGCAGCGCTGGTTCCGCGGGCTACACCTTC.

This clonotype appeared many times. The chain carries TRBV13 and TRBJ2-7; the D gene is possibly TRBD1 (6 bases). CDR3 length equals 13 residues. Trimming left V 5 bases short and J 2 bases short, with 10 bases between. In germline, CDR1 is PRHDT, CDR2 FYEKMQ (reference sequence). The CDR3 region is CASSPGHTYEQYF. The DNA of the CDR3 is TGTGCCAGCAGCCCGGGACACACCTACGAGCAGTACTTC.

There are many counts of this clonotype. V gene TRBV7-9 combines with J gene TRBJ2-5; 11 bases match TRBD2. Germline V gene lookup returns CDR1 SEHNR and CDR2 FQNEAQ (reference sequence). This CDR3 is 16 amino acids long. V was clipped by 6 bases and J by 2 bases; unmatched bases: 8. CDR3 protein: CASRPPGLAAQETQYF. The DNA for the CDR3 is TGTGCCAGCAGACCTCCGGGACTAGCGGCACAAGAGACCCAGTACTTC.

The chain links TRBV12-3 or TRBV12-4 to TRBJ2-4; possible D gene TRBD2, 5 bases. This CDR3 region has 14 residues. V was shortened by 7 bases and J by 8 bases, with 18 bases between the two germline ends. The CDR3 DNA sequence: TGTGCCAGCACCTCGAGGGAGCTGCCCGACATTCAGTACTTC. Translated: CASTSRELPDIQYF.

This chain links TRBV7-9 with TRBJ1-5; D is unclear. Trimming stripped 5 bases from V and 0 bases from J, with 11 bases between. CDR1 and CDR2 from the germline V gene are SEHNR and FQNEAQ (reference sequence). CDR3 length equals 15 residues. In DNA, the CDR3 is TGTGCCAGCAGCCAGGACGGGAATAGCAATCAGCCCCAGCATTTT. As protein: CASSQDGNSNQPQHF.

In this sample, this clonotype turned up a few times. The chain joins TRBV19 to TRBJ2-7, with 10 bases aligning to TRBD1. Germline V gives CDR1 LNHDA, CDR2 SQIVND (reference sequence). The CDR3 runs 16 residues. V was clipped by 5 bases and J by 1 base; unmatched bases: 8. The CDR3 loop is CASSPGPGQGSYEQYF. Written as DNA, the CDR3 is TGTGCCAGTAGTCCCGGACCGGGACAGGGGTCCTACGAGCAGTACTTC.

This sequence joins TRBV10-3 and TRBJ1-4, with 8 bases fitting TRBD1. The CDR3 runs 15 residues. With V trimmed by 0 bases and J by 8 bases, 5 bases remained unmatched. Germline CDR1 ENHRY, CDR2 SYGVKD. The CDR3 sequence is CAISESAGGMEKLFF. CDR3 DNA sequence: TGTGCCATCAGTGAGTCCGCAGGGGGCATGGAAAAACTGTTTTTT.

Only a few counts were recorded for this clonotype. This sequence joins TRBV13 and TRBJ2-3, with D possibly matching TRBD1 (6 bases). In germline, CDR1 is PRHDT, CDR2 FYEKMQ (reference sequence). The V and J ends lost 5 bases and 4 bases respectively, with 13 bases between them. CDR3 length: 14 amino acids. The CDR3 coding sequence is TGTGCCAGCAGCCCTGGACAGAGTCCAGATACGCAGTATTTT. This sequence encodes CASSPGQSPDTQYF.

This clonotype was found many times. J is TRBJ2-1 and V is TRBV4-2; D possibly corresponds to TRBD1 (5 bases). CDR1 is LGHNA and CDR2 is YNFKEQ in the germline V gene. The V end lost 2 bases, the J end lost 3 bases, and 11 bases lay between the germline ends. The CDR3 runs 15 residues. CDR3 nucleotide sequence: TGTGCCAGCAGCCAAACACAGGTGAACTACAATGAGCAGTTCTTC. This gives the protein CASSQTQVNYNEQFF.

This clonotype was seen repeatedly, ten times or more. This chain joins TRBV6-5 and TRBJ2-1; 9 bases fit TRBD2. Germline-derived CDR1 and CDR2 are MNHEY and SVGAGI. The CDR3 spans 14 residues. With V trimmed by 2 bases and J by 10 bases, 6 bases remained unmatched. CDR3 DNA sequence: TGTGCCAGCAGTTACGGCGGGAGGGCAGGGGAGCAGTTCTTC. It is translated as CASSYGGRAGEQFF.

This clonotype has only a few counts. Mismatch with germline at one junction end may stem from a read error. The rearrangement links TRBV7-8 to TRBJ2-2, with D possibly being TRBD2 (6 bases). The CDR3 spans 15 residues. Germline V gives CDR1 SGHVS, CDR2 FQNEAQ. CDR3 loop: CASSPGLANTGELFF. As DNA, the CDR3 is TGTGCCAGCAGCCCGGGGCTAGCGAATACCGGGGAGCTGTTTTTT.

This clonotype was seen many times. V is TRBV9 and J is TRBJ2-1; 13 bases are shared with TRBD2. V shed 4 bases and J 7 bases; nucleotides not matched to a gene: 17. CDR1 SGDLS and CDR2 YYNGEE come from the germline V gene. This CDR3 region has 19 residues. This CDR3 reads CASSPLPPGTSGKWNEQFF. In DNA, the CDR3 is TGTGCCAGCAGCCCACTTCCCCCCGGGACTAGCGGGAAATGGAATGAGCAGTTCTTC.

The sample holds many counts of this clonotype. The gene calls are TRBV25-1 and TRBJ2-5, with D perhaps matching TRBD1 (6 bases). The CDR3 runs 14 residues. The V end was cut by 2 bases, the J end by 1 base, with 8 bases between. Per the germline V gene, CDR1 is MGHDK and CDR2 is SYGVNS. The CDR3 DNA sequence: TGTGCCAGCAGTGAACAGGGGTTCCAAGAGACCCAGTACTTC. It codes for CASSEQGFQETQYF. The full variable domain, its missing parts supplied by reference TRBV25-1 and TRBJ2-5, is EADIYQTPRYLVIGTGKKITLECSQTMGHDKMYWYQQDPGMELHLIHYSYGVNSTEKGDLSSESTVSRIRTEHFPLTLESARPSHTSQYLCASSEQGFQETQYFGPGTRLLVL.

V and J are TRBV4-2 and TRBJ2-7, with TRBD2 identical over 14 bases. There are 16 residues in the CDR3. The V segment lost 0 bases and the J segment 6 bases; nucleotides outside the gene matches: 4. In germline, CDR1 is LGHNA, CDR2 YNFKEQ. The CDR3 region has the DNA TGTGCCAGCAGCCAAGAGGGACTAGCGGGGGTGGGCGAGCAGTACTTC. Its protein is CASSQEGLAGVGEQYF.

This clonotype is classed as medium-sized. The chain links TRBV25-1 to TRBJ1-5; 10 bases are a match to TRBD1. V gave up 4 bases and J gave up 5 bases; unmatched junction bases: 2. The CDR3 is 14 residues long. Germline V CDR1 and CDR2: MGHDK, SYGVNS. The CDR3: CASSGDRGDQPQHF. The CDR3 DNA reads as TGTGCCAGCAGTGGGGACAGGGGAGATCAGCCCCAGCATTTT.

This clonotype was recorded many times. This rearrangement joins TRBV5-1 to TRBJ2-1; D possibly corresponds to TRBD1 (5 bases). V lost 7 bases and J 5 bases, leaving 19 bases between the germline ends. The germline V gene has CDR1 SGHRS and CDR2 YFSETQ. The CDR3 spans 15 residues. DNA for the CDR3: TGCGCCAGCTTAAGGGAACCGGACAAGCACAATGAGCAGTTCTTC. Translating gives CASLREPDKHNEQFF.

This clonotype was observed many times. This CDR3 is CAISDPTGEETQYF. The CDR3 bases are TGTGCCATCAGTGACCCGACAGGGGAAGAGACCCAGTACTTC. The chain uses TRBV10-3 and TRBJ2-5, with TRBD1 matching 8 bases. Germline assignment: CDR1 ENHRY and CDR2 SYGVKD. Losses at the gene ends were 3 bases for V and 3 bases for J; bases not matched to a gene: 3. The CDR3 has 14 amino acids.

The chain's CDR3 is CASNAFYSYEQYF. In DNA, the CDR3 is TGTGCCAGCAACGCGTTCTACTCCTACGAGCAGTACTTC. J is TRBJ2-7 and V is TRBV11-2; D remains unclear. The CDR3 spans 13 residues. Per germline, CDR1 SGHAT and CDR2 FQNNGV. V was shortened by 7 bases and J by 0 bases, with 10 bases between the two germline ends.

The table lists this clonotype with many counts. The gene calls are TRBV24-1 and TRBJ2-2; no definite D call. Germline V gives CDR1 KGHDR, CDR2 SFDVKD. Trimming took 4 bases from V and 7 from J, leaving 6 bases between them. The CDR3 loop spans 12 amino acids. As DNA, the CDR3 is TGTGCCACCAGTGAAGTCAGCGGGGAGCTGTTTTTT. It codes for CATSEVSGELFF.

The chain employs TRBV27 and TRBJ2-1, with TRBD1 as a possible D gene (6 bases). Germline V lookup: CDR1 MNHEY, CDR2 SMNVEV (reference sequence). CDR3 length: 15 amino acids. V shed 4 bases and J shed 6 bases, with 16 bases lying between them. DNA of the CDR3: TGTGCCAGCAGTTCCCGGGTAGGGGGTGGCAATGAGCAGTTCTTC. This codes for CASSSRVGGGNEQFF.